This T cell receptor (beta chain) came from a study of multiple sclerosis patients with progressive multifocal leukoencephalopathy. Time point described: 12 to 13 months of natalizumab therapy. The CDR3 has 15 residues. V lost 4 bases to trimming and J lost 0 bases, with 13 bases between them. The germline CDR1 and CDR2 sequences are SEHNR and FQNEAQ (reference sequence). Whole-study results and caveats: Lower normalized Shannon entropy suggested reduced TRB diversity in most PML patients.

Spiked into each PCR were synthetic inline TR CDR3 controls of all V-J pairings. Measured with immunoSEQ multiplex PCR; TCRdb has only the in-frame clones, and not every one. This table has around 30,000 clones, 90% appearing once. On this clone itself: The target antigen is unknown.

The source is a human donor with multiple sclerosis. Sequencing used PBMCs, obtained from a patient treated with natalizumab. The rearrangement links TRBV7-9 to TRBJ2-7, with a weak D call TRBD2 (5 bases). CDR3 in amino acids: CASSSRGRSSYEQYF. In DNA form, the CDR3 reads TGTGCCAGCAGCTCCCGGGGTCGCAGCTCCTACGAGCAGTACTTC.